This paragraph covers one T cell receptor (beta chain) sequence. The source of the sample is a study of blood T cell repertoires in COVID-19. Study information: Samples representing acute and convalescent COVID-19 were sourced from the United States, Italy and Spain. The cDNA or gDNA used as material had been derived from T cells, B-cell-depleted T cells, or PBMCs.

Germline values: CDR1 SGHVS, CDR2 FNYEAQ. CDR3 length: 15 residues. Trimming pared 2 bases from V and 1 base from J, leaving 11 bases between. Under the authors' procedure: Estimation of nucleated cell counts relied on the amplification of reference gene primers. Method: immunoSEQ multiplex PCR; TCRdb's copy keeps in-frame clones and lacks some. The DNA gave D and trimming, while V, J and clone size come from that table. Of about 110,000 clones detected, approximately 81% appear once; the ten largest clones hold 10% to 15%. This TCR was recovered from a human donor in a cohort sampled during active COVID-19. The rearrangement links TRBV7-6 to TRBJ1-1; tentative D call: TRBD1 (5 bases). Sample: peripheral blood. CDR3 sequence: CASSLTGQGNTEAFF. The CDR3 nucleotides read TGTGCCAGCAGCTTAACCGGGCAGGGGAACACTGAAGCTTTCTTT.